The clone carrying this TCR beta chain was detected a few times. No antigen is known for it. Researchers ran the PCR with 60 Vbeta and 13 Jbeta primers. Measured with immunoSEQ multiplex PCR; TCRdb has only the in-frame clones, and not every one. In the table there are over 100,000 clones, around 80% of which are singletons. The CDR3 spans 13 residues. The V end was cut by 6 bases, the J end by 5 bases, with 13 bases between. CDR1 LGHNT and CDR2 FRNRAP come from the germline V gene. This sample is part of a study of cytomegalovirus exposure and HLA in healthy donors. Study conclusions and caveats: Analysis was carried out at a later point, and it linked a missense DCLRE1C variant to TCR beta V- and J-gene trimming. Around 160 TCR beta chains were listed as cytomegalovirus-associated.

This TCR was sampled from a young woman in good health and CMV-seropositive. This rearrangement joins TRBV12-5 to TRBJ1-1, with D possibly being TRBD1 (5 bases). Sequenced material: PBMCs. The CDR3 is CASGPGTRTEAFF. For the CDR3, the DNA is TGTGCTAGTGGCCCAGGGACTAGGACTGAAGCTTTCTTT.